A single TCR beta chain is shown here with its context. Its antigen is unknown. Base quality data are lacking; no much larger clone is found one base away. The CDR3 regions of human TCRbeta chains were analyzed by immunosequencing. Processing in the source paper ran as follows. Repertoire TCRs were matched against a reference library of SARS-CoV-2-specific TCRs generated with the MIRA antigen-specificity platform. Breadth meant the fraction of unique TCRs that were SARS-CoV-2-associated, whereas depth meant the fraction of total T cells that were SARS-CoV-2-associated. Using the MIRA data, every spike-specific TCR was mapped to the spike region that the TCR reacted to and assigned to either a CD4 or a CD8 class. Log10-transformed breadth and depth values were compared by one-way ANOVA with Sidak's multiple comparisons tests. TCRdb carries this immuneACCESS record with in-frame sequences only. Its versions omit some clonotypes, under half of them owing to an unresolved V gene in the studies checked, with the rest unexplained. That table is the source of V, J and clone size, and D and trimming were worked out from the DNA. The table for this sample lists roughly 70,000 clones; roughly four fifths of them were counted only once. The ten largest clones represent 6.5% of the sample.

The data originate from a study of T cell responses to AZD1222 COVID-19 vaccine (dated by TCRdb to 2020 to 2023). Study-level background: TCR sequencing covered over 230 trial participants: 207 given two doses of AZD1222 and 26 given two doses of MenACWY control vaccine. Trial participants were enrolled by age into subgroups of 18-55, 56-69 and 70-plus years, and around 150, 29 and 61 TCR-sequenced participants, respectively, were included in these subgroups. Study-level results and caveats: In the small 56-69-year group, the increase in depth fell short of significance, most likely because of low power. After two AZD1222 doses, spike-specific TCR breadth and depth were significantly higher than at day 0 and than in MenACWY recipients. Reportedly, almost half of the unique spike-specific TCRs recognized epitopes lying outside the regions that are mutated in the B.1.351 and B.1.1.7 variants. Participants were mostly white British, with more females than males. The authors suggested clonal diversity may have been underestimated. Conclusions about previously exposed vaccinees are limited, since just a handful of AZD1222 recipients were seropositive for SARS-CoV-2 at baseline. The whole spike protein was spanned by vaccine-associated CD4 TCRs, and dominant responses were seen in regions 160-218 and 743-854. Because no day 14 peak-response samples were available, repertoires were characterized only after the peak T cell response.

What this sample's time point label stands for: about 28 days (+/-7) after the second vaccine dose. AZD1222 recipients given second doses at about 4 weeks or at about 12 weeks were pooled, since spike-specific TCR depth and breadth were not found to differ between the two schedules. The vaccinee samples were drawn from two UK trials, COV001 and COV002, one of which was a single-blind randomized controlled phase 2/3 trial testing AZD1222 (ChAdOx1 nCoV-19) in healthy adults. For TCRbeta chain sequencing, PBMC samples from trial participants were taken at day 0 and at day 28 after the second dose. The CDR3 holds 16 amino acids from the cysteine to the phenylalanine. The DNA shown is the 48-base CDR3, in frame from base 1. As encoded in the germline V gene (reference sequence), CDR1 is MNHEY while CDR2 is SMNVEV. At the junction V is shortened by 5 bases and J by 3 bases, with 19 bases in between.

The receptor's source is an adult who received the AZD1222 COVID-19 vaccine. The chain couples TRBV27 to TRBJ2-5; tentative D gene TRBD2, with 7 bases matching. The source was peripheral blood, collected 28 days after the second AZD1222 dose. The nucleotide sequence reads as follows: TGTGCCAGCAGTCCCCTCATGGGGGGGGCGGAAGAGACCCAGTACTTC. This translates into CASSPLMGGAEETQYF.